These 27 T cell receptor beta chains were all obtained from the same sample, sequenced in a study of T cell responses to AZD1222 COVID-19 vaccine. Libraries were prepared by immunoSEQ multiplex PCR; TCRdb keeps only in-frame clonotypes and omits some of them. The table shows roughly 150,000 clones, with just under 95% occurring only once. This specimen was peripheral blood, taken on day 0 of AZD1222 vaccination. These receptor sequences come from an adult in good health.

The chain couples TRBV19 to TRBJ2-2, with TRBD2 matching 11 bases. This CDR3 spans 16 amino acids. Germline lookup yields CDR1 LNHDA and CDR2 SQIVND (reference sequence). V shed 7 bases, J shed 4 bases, and the junction held 8 bases outside the gene matches. The chain's CDR3 is CASKTLAGEGTGELFF. CDR3 nucleotides: TGTGCCAGTAAAACACTAGCGGGGGAGGGCACCGGGGAGCTGTTTTTT. Full variable domain (outside the CDR3, taken from reference TRBV19 and TRBJ2-2): DGGITQSPKYLFRKEGQNVTLSCEQNLNHDAMYWYRQDPGQGLRLIYYSQIVNDFQKGDIAEGYSVSREKKESFPLTVTSAQKNPTAFYLCASKTLAGEGTGELFFGEGSRLTVL.

The chain carries TRBV19 and TRBJ1-1, with D uncertain. Germline-derived CDR1 and CDR2 are LNHDA and SQIVND (reference sequence). V was pared by 8 bases and J by 0 bases, with 13 bases between. This CDR3 is built from 14 residues. CDR3: CASADASMNTEAFF. The CDR3 nucleotides read TGTGCCAGTGCGGACGCCTCGATGAACACTGAAGCTTTCTTT. The full variable domain, with the rest looked up from reference TRBV19 and TRBJ1-1, is DGGITQSPKYLFRKEGQNVTLSCEQNLNHDAMYWYRQDPGQGLRLIYYSQIVNDFQKGDIAEGYSVSREKKESFPLTVTSAQKNPTAFYLCASADASMNTEAFFGQGTRLTVV.

This chain joins TRBV12-3 or TRBV12-4 and TRBJ2-7, with D unclear. V was pared by 5 bases and J by 2 bases, with 10 bases between. The CDR3 totals 13 residues. The CDR3 loop reads CASSRTAPYEQYF. CDR3 bases: TGTGCCAGCAGTCGGACGGCCCCCTACGAGCAGTACTTC.

This clone was counted only a few times. A read error may account for a junction end that differs from germline. The gene calls are TRBV24-1 and TRBJ1-4; D is possibly TRBD1 (5 bases). This CDR3 is 15 amino acids long. Germline loops: CDR1 KGHDR, CDR2 SFDVKD. In DNA, the CDR3 is TGTGCCACCAGTGACCGCCGGGACGGCAATGGAAAACTGTTTTTT. It translates to CATSDRRDGNGKLFF.

This clone appeared a few times. The rearrangement uses TRBV2 and TRBJ2-2; D is possibly TRBD2 (5 bases). The length of the CDR3 is 14 residues. Deletions cut 6 bases from V and 1 base from J, with 9 bases between. The germline CDR1 and CDR2 sequences are SNHLY and FYNNEI. The CDR3 reads CASREDWNTGELFF. As DNA, the CDR3 is TGTGCCAGCAGAGAGGACTGGAACACCGGGGAGCTGTTTTTT.

The table lists this clone with a count of one. V usage is TRBV3-1 (or the pseudogene TRBV3-2) and J usage is TRBJ1-1, with TRBD1 as a possible D gene (6 bases). Trimming left V 7 bases short and J 1 base short, with 13 bases between. CDR1 is LGHDT, CDR2 YNNKEL, per germline (reference sequence). The CDR3 is 14 amino acids. The CDR3 protein is CASTQGGGNTEAFF. The CDR3 DNA follows: TGTGCCAGCACCCAGGGAGGGGGGAACACTGAAGCTTTCTTT.

The CDR3 here is CASSSVWRDTGIQYF. The CDR3, as DNA: TGCGCCAGCAGCTCCGTCTGGCGGGACACGGGGATTCAGTACTTC. The chain uses TRBV5-1 and TRBJ2-4; tentatively, D is TRBD1 or TRBD2 (6 bases each). V gave up 3 bases and J gave up 10 bases, with 20 bases separating them. The CDR3 runs 15 residues. Germline V CDR1 and CDR2: SGHRS, YFSETQ.

This clone appeared a single time. V and J are TRBV19 and TRBJ1-1, with TRBD1 as a possible D gene (6 bases). The CDR3 runs 14 residues. V lost 3 bases, J lost 0 bases, and 8 bases lay in between. Germline-derived CDR1 and CDR2 are LNHDA and SQIVND (reference sequence). CDR3 residues: CASSIQGMNTEAFF. The CDR3 DNA sequence: TGTGCCAGTAGTATCCAGGGGATGAACACTGAAGCTTTCTTT.

J is TRBJ2-4 and V is TRBV3-1 (or the pseudogene TRBV3-2), with 7 bases lining up with TRBD2. There are 14 residues in the CDR3. The trim removed 1 base at V and 9 bases at J, leaving 6 bases unmatched. Germline V gene lookup returns CDR1 LGHDT and CDR2 YNNKEL (reference sequence). In nucleotides, the CDR3 is TGTGCCAGCAGCCAAGGGGGGAGGGCCCCCATTCAGTACTTC. Its protein is CASSQGGRAPIQYF.

This clone appeared once. The V gene is TRBV6-2 or TRBV6-3, the J gene TRBJ1-5, with a possible D match to TRBD1 (5 bases). Germline V CDR1 and CDR2: MNHEY, SVGEGT. Deletions cut 1 base from V and 6 bases from J, with 10 bases between. The CDR3 covers 14 residues. DNA of the CDR3: TGTGCCAGCAGTTACTACGGGGCGCGTCAGCCCCAGCATTTT. Its protein product is CASSYYGARQPQHF.

The chain carries TRBV24-1 and TRBJ1-5; D call uncertain. The CDR3 is 15 residues long. Trimming cost V 4 bases and J 0 bases, with 9 bases left between them. Germline CDR1 is KGHDR and CDR2 is SFDVKD. CDR3 DNA sequence: TGTGCCACCAGTGAGGGAGGGAGTAGCAATCAGCCCCAGCATTTT. It yields the protein CATSEGGSSNQPQHF.

This clone has more than one count but fewer than ten. The V call is TRBV19, the J call TRBJ1-4, with unresolved D. Germline V lookup: CDR1 LNHDA, CDR2 SQIVND (reference sequence). CDR3 length equals 15 residues. V shed 3 bases and J shed 3 bases, with 11 bases lying between them. This chain's CDR3 is CASSIRDLPNEKLFF. The CDR3 DNA sequence: TGTGCCAGTAGTATTAGGGATCTGCCTAATGAAAAACTGTTTTTT.

The chain combines TRBV5-4 with TRBJ2-7; the D gene could be TRBD1 or TRBD2 (6 bases each). The CDR3 runs to 16 residues. Trimming pared 2 bases from V and 7 bases from J, leaving 22 bases between. The germline CDR1 and CDR2 sequences are SGHNT and YYREEE (reference sequence). CDR3 nucleotide sequence: TGTGCCAGCAGCTTCGGGGGCTCGAGCGGTGTGGGGGAGCAGTACTTC. Translating gives CASSFGGSSGVGEQYF. The complete variable domain, with remaining parts taken from reference TRBV5-4 and TRBJ2-7, reads ETGVTQSPTHLIKTRGQQVTLRCSSQSGHNTVSWYQQALGQGPQFIFQYYREEENGRGNFPPRFSGLQFPNYSSELNVNALELDDSALYLCASSFGGSSGVGEQYFGPGTRLTVT.

The chain has TRBV6-6 and TRBJ2-2, with 7 nucleotides matching TRBD1. The CDR3 is 14 residues long. Trimming cost V 5 bases and J 7 bases; bases outside gene matches: 7. Germline lookup yields CDR1 MNHNY and CDR2 SVGAGI (reference sequence). The CDR3 nucleotides read TGTGCCAGCAGTCTTGACAGGGCGGGCGGGGAGCTGTTTTTT. This translates into CASSLDRAGGELFF.

The chain uses TRBV29-1 and TRBJ2-3, with TRBD2 matching over 9 bases. The CDR3 length is 13 residues. The germline CDR1 and CDR2 sequences are SQVTM and ANQGSEA. Trimming cost V 6 bases and J 2 bases; bases outside gene matches: 3. CDR3 sequence reads: CSVGGRATDTQYF. The CDR3 coding sequence is TGCAGCGTGGGCGGGAGGGCCACAGATACGCAGTATTTT.

The chain has TRBV19 and TRBJ1-2, with 7 bases aligning to TRBD1. The CDR3 is 14 residues long. Losses at the gene ends were 2 bases for V and 4 bases for J; bases not matched to a gene: 4. Germline CDR1 LNHDA, CDR2 SQIVND (reference sequence). In DNA, the CDR3 is TGTGCCAGTAGTATATTAGGGACAGTCTATGGCTACACCTTC. Its protein is CASSILGTVYGYTF.

The V call is TRBV19, the J call TRBJ2-5; D possibly uses TRBD1 or TRBD2 (5 bases each). V lost 5 bases, J lost 4 bases, and 11 bases lay in between. There are 13 residues in the CDR3. Germline V gene sequence: CDR1 LNHDA, CDR2 SQIVND (reference sequence). CDR3 region: CASSSAGRETQYF. CDR3 in DNA: TGTGCCAGTAGTTCGGCAGGGAGAGAGACCCAGTACTTC. Based on the CDR3 plus reference TRBV19 and TRBJ2-5, the full variable domain is DGGITQSPKYLFRKEGQNVTLSCEQNLNHDAMYWYRQDPGQGLRLIYYSQIVNDFQKGDIAEGYSVSREKKESFPLTVTSAQKNPTAFYLCASSSAGRETQYFGPGTRLLVL.

CDR3 coding DNA: TGTGCTAGTGGCTGGGGGGGGACAGAAGCTTTCTTT. This sequence encodes CASGWGGTEAFF. The chain is built from TRBV12-5 and TRBJ1-1, with a possible D match to TRBD1 (6 bases). CDR3 length equals 12 residues. The germline gives CDR1 LGHNT, CDR2 FRNRAP. Trimming shortened V by 6 bases and J by 8 bases, and 13 bases separated the two germline ends.

The V call is TRBV5-6, the J call TRBJ2-7; 7 nucleotides match TRBD2. V trimming: 1 base; J trimming: 0 bases; junction bases outside the gene matches: 4. Germline V lookup: CDR1 SGHDT, CDR2 YYEEEE. The CDR3 extends over 15 amino acids. The CDR3 bases are TGTGCCAGCAGCTTGCCTAGCGGACTCTCCTACGAGCAGTACTTC. Protein product: CASSLPSGLSYEQYF.

This chain uses TRBV6-5 with TRBJ2-1; no clear D. The V end was cut by 5 bases, the J end by 2 bases, with 7 bases between. The CDR3 is 13 residues long. The germline CDR1 and CDR2 sequences are MNHEY and SVGAGI. This CDR3 is CASSSGPYNEQFF. In DNA, the CDR3 is TGTGCCAGCAGTAGTGGACCCTACAATGAGCAGTTCTTC.

This rearrangement joins TRBV19 to TRBJ2-6; D is ambiguous. Trimming cost V 6 bases and J 1 base, with 10 bases left between them. CDR1 LNHDA and CDR2 SQIVND come from the germline V gene (reference sequence). The CDR3 length is 15 residues. DNA of the CDR3: TGTGCCAGTAGCCGCGACCCATCTGGGGCCAACGTCCTGACTTTC. Translation: CASSRDPSGANVLTF.

The sample holds one count of this clone. A junction boundary mismatches the germline segment, possibly from a read error. The gene calls are TRBV4-2 and TRBJ2-2, with 8 bases identical to TRBD2. The CDR3 has 15 amino acids. Looked up from germline, CDR1 is LGHNA and CDR2 is YNFKEQ. CDR3 nucleotides: TGTGCCAGCAGACAAGGTCGGGAGGGCACCGGGGAGCTGTTTTTT. This encodes CASRQGREGTGELFF.

The chain links TRBV18 to TRBJ2-3; TRBD1 agrees at 8 bases. The V segment lost 8 bases and the J segment 8 bases; nucleotides outside the gene matches: 12. The CDR3 has 14 residues. CDR1 is KGHSH and CDR2 is LQKENI in the germline V gene. The CDR3 is CASAGAGGSGTQYF. Written as DNA, the CDR3 is TGTGCCAGCGCCGGGGCAGGGGGCTCCGGTACGCAGTATTTT.

The chain combines TRBV2 with TRBJ2-3, with unresolved D. The V end was cut by 2 bases, the J end by 0 bases, with 6 bases between. Germline lookup yields CDR1 SNHLY and CDR2 FYNNEI. CDR3 length: 14 residues. Here the CDR3 reads CASSEMGSTDTQYF. The DNA of the CDR3 is TGTGCCAGCAGTGAAATGGGGAGCACAGATACGCAGTATTTT.

This clone occurred a few times. V gene TRBV6-6 combines with J gene TRBJ1-3; TRBD1 might be the D (5 bases). The V gene lost 2 bases and the J gene lost 0 bases, with 8 bases spanning the gap. The CDR3 covers 15 residues. Germline loops: CDR1 MNHNY, CDR2 SVGAGI (reference sequence). CDR3 DNA: TGTGCCAGCAGTTACAGGGGTAGCTCTGGAAACACCATATATTTT. This sequence encodes CASSYRGSSGNTIYF.

This clone was seen just once. This chain links TRBV5-8 with TRBJ2-1; possibly TRBD2 for D (6 bases). Germline-derived CDR1 and CDR2 are SGHTS and YDEGEE. The CDR3 consists of 16 residues. V was shortened by 4 bases and J by 3 bases, with 17 bases between the two germline ends. CDR3 nucleotide sequence: TGTGCCAGCAGCCCCGACGGAGGGGACCGCTACAATGAGCAGTTCTTC. Translating gives CASSPDGGDRYNEQFF.

The chain carries TRBV24-1 and TRBJ2-5; TRBD2 matches 11 bases. The ends lost 3 bases at V and 2 bases at J; junction bases unmatched: 4. CDR3 length equals 16 residues. The germline gives CDR1 KGHDR, CDR2 SFDVKD. The CDR3 sequence is CATSDRGTSGQETQYF. CDR3 nucleotide sequence: TGTGCCACCAGTGATCGCGGGACTAGCGGACAAGAGACCCAGTACTTC.